Each of the 7 T cell receptor beta chains below was sequenced from the same sample in a study of cytomegalovirus exposure and HLA in healthy donors. The PCR contained 60 Vbeta and 13 Jbeta primers. The method was immunoSEQ multiplex PCR; TCRdb's version includes in-frame clones alone and lacks a portion of them. The data hold around 130,000 clones, with approximately 88% observed a single time. What was sequenced was PBMCs. These receptors were collected from a woman between 40 and 55 years old in good health and CMV-seronegative.

This chain connects TRBV11-2 to TRBJ2-4, with 8 bases lining up with TRBD1. The germline gives CDR1 SGHAT, CDR2 FQNNGV. CDR3 length equals 15 residues. The junction had 9 bases not matched to a gene; V was cut back by 5 bases and J by 6 bases. DNA for the CDR3: TGTGCCAGCAGCCTCCAGGGGGCAGGGGTAAACATTCAGTACTTC. It yields the protein CASSLQGAGVNIQYF.

The CDR3 DNA reads TGTGCCAGCAGCGTACTAGCGGGAGCGGTGGAGCAGTACTTC. Its protein product is CASSVLAGAVEQYF. V gene TRBV9 combines with J gene TRBJ2-7; 10 bases align to TRBD2. CDR3 size: 14 residues. Germline V CDR1 and CDR2: SGDLS, YYNGEE. The V segment lost 1 base and the J segment 7 bases; nucleotides outside the gene matches: 5. Variable domain in full (rest from reference TRBV9 and TRBJ2-7): DSGVTQTPKHLITATGQRVTLRCSPRSGDLSVYWYQQSLDQGLQFLIQYYNGEERAKGNILERFSAQQFPDLHSELNLSSLELGDSALYFCASSVLAGAVEQYFGPGTRLTVT.

V and J are TRBV7-2 and TRBJ2-5; D gene uncertain. Trimming took 5 bases from V and 5 from J, leaving 6 bases between them. CDR1 is SGHTA, CDR2 FQGNSA, per germline. The CDR3 spans 11 residues. The CDR3 DNA sequence: TGTGCCAGCAGCCGGCGGGAGACCCAGTACTTC. As protein: CASSRRETQYF.

The chain recombines TRBV30 with TRBJ1-1; D remains ambiguous. The CDR3 is 14 amino acids. With 3 bases removed from V and 4 bases from J, the gap between germline ends came to 15 bases. Germline V gene sequence: CDR1 GTSNPN, CDR2 SVGIG (reference sequence). The CDR3 nucleotides are TGTGCCTGGAGCGATCTATCTTCTGGCACTGAAGCTTTCTTT. Protein product: CAWSDLSSGTEAFF.

The CDR3 reads CASSESRVSGNTIYF. CDR3 nucleotides: TGTGCCAGCAGTGAAAGCAGGGTCTCTGGAAACACCATATATTTT. The chain carries TRBV6-1 and TRBJ1-3; D is possibly TRBD1 (5 bases). CDR1 is MNHNS and CDR2 is SASEGT in the germline V gene. This CDR3 has 15 residues. V was trimmed by 2 bases and J by 0 bases, leaving 8 bases between them.

This clone was seen only a few times. The genes are TRBV7-9 and TRBJ1-1, with D hard to call. Germline loops: CDR1 SEHNR, CDR2 FQNEAQ (reference sequence). This CDR3 has 13 amino acids. Trimming removed 6 bases at V and 3 bases at J, with 11 bases between. The CDR3: CASSFTFDTEAFF. The CDR3 DNA follows: TGTGCCAGCAGTTTCACTTTTGACACTGAAGCTTTCTTT. Full variable domain (remainder filled in from reference TRBV7-9 and TRBJ1-1): DTGVSQNPRHKITKRGQNVTFRCDPISEHNRLYWYRQTLGQGPEFLTYFQNEAQLEKSRLLSDRFSAERPKGSFSTLEIQRTEQGDSAMYLCASSFTFDTEAFFGQGTRLTVV.

The V and J genes are TRBV4-1 and TRBJ2-1; D unclear. The germline gives CDR1 MGHRA, CDR2 YSYEKL. V was shortened by 0 bases and J by 12 bases, with 9 bases between the two germline ends. There are 12 residues in the CDR3. The CDR3 spells CASSQEVTGQFF. In DNA form, the CDR3 reads TGCGCCAGCAGCCAAGAAGTCACCGGGCAGTTCTTC.